This TCR beta chain appears in the sequencing data of a study of cytomegalovirus exposure and HLA in healthy donors. The PCR employed 60 Vbeta primers together with 13 Jbeta primers. Some clones are missing from TCRdb's copy, which holds only in-frame ones; the method was immunoSEQ multiplex PCR. The sample has 150,000 or so clones; approximately 84% are singletons. V lost 4 bases and J lost 2, with 12 bases in between. CDR1 and CDR2 (germline): SGHRS, YFSETQ. This CDR3 is built from 14 residues. Sample: PBMCs. This receptor was identified in a man younger than 40 in good health and CMV-seropositive. The gene calls are TRBV5-1 and TRBJ2-5, with D possibly matching TRBD1 (6 bases). The CDR3 is CASSLGTLQETQYF. The DNA of the CDR3 is TGCGCCAGCAGCCTCGGGACACTACAAGAGACCCAGTACTTC.